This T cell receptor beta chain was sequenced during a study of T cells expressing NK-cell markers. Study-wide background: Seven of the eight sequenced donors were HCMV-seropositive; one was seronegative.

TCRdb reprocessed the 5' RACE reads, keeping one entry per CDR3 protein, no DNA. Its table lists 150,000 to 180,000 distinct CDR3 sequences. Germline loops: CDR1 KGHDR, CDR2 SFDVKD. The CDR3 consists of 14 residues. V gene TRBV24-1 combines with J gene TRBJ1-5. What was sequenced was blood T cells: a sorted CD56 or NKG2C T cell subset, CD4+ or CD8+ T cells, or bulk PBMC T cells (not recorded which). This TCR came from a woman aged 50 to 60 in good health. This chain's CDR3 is CATLSELRNQPQHF.